Listed below are T cell receptor beta chains from one sample, sequenced in a study of OX40 agonist ivuxolimab in advanced cancers. The repertoire was sequenced with immunoSEQ multiplex PCR; TCRdb's copy has only in-frame clones and lacks some. The table lists about 61,000 clones, approximately 90% of them singletons. The sequencing here drew on CD4+ or CD8+ T cells sorted from blood, taken in a trial of the OX40 agonist ivuxolimab. These receptors came from an adult with an advanced solid tumor such as melanoma, head and neck, liver or kidney cancer. Each CDR3 is given with its conserved first and last residue. Fields, in order: V gene, J gene, clone size, D gene, CDR3 protein, CDR3 DNA. D genes are given only for firm matches. A row's size may be missing; if present it is once, few, many or a size class.

v_call: TRBV28; j_call: TRBJ2-2; clone_size: .; d_call: .; cdr3_aa: CASSLSGATGELFF; cdr3_nt: TGTGCCAGCAGTTTATCAGGGGCCACCGGGGAGCTGTTTTTT
v_call: TRBV9; j_call: TRBJ2-1; clone_size: .; d_call: .; cdr3_aa: CASSPRTGHFYNEQFF; cdr3_nt: TGTGCCAGCAGCCCTCGAACGGGACACTTCTACAATGAGCAGTTCTTC
v_call: TRBV10-3; j_call: TRBJ1-2; clone_size: once; d_call: .; cdr3_aa: CAISESIQSYGYTF; cdr3_nt: TGTGCCATCAGTGAGTCTATCCAGAGCTATGGCTACACCTTC
v_call: TRBV6-1; j_call: TRBJ2-7; clone_size: few; d_call: TRBD1; cdr3_aa: CASSETGTGGYEQYF; cdr3_nt: TGTGCCAGCAGTGAAACTGGGACAGGGGGCTACGAGCAGTACTTC
v_call: TRBV6-5; j_call: TRBJ1-5; clone_size: .; d_call: .; cdr3_aa: CASSSQGSNQPQHF; cdr3_nt: TGTGCCAGCAGTTCGCAGGGGAGCAATCAGCCCCAGCATTTT
v_call: TRBV18; j_call: TRBJ2-5; clone_size: .; d_call: .; cdr3_aa: CASSSQETQYF; cdr3_nt: TGTGCCAGCTCATCCCAAGAGACCCAGTACTTC
v_call: TRBV7-3; j_call: TRBJ1-1; clone_size: .; d_call: .; cdr3_aa: CASSQDRNTEAFF; cdr3_nt: TGTGCCAGCAGCCAGGACAGAAACACTGAAGCTTTCTTT
v_call: TRBV4-3; j_call: TRBJ2-1; clone_size: .; d_call: TRBD1; cdr3_aa: CASSQTPRGPEVRSSYNEQFF; cdr3_nt: TGCGCCAGCAGCCAAACCCCTAGGGGGCCTGAGGTCAGGAGCTCCTACAATGAGCAGTTCTTC
v_call: TRBV7-9; j_call: TRBJ2-1; clone_size: .; d_call: .; cdr3_aa: CASSLVTGVAYNEQFF; cdr3_nt: TGTGCCAGCAGCTTAGTTACGGGAGTTGCCTACAATGAGCAGTTCTTC
v_call: TRBV15; j_call: TRBJ2-1; clone_size: .; d_call: TRBD2; cdr3_aa: CATSRDLASGSNEQFF; cdr3_nt: TGTGCCACCAGCAGAGATCTTGCTAGCGGGAGTAATGAGCAGTTCTTC
v_call: TRBV10-3; j_call: TRBJ2-1; clone_size: .; d_call: TRBD2; cdr3_aa: CAISDLSGRNEQFF; cdr3_nt: TGTGCCATCAGTGATCTTAGCGGGAGGAATGAGCAGTTCTTC
v_call: TRBV12-5; j_call: TRBJ2-1; clone_size: few; d_call: .; cdr3_aa: CASGLPPFEQFF; cdr3_nt: TGTGCTAGTGGTTTGCCTCCCTTCGAGCAGTTCTTC
v_call: TRBV6-1; j_call: TRBJ2-3; clone_size: .; d_call: .; cdr3_aa: CASSLGMGSTDTQYF; cdr3_nt: TGTGCCAGCAGTCTAGGGATGGGCTCCACAGATACGCAGTATTTT
v_call: TRBV28; j_call: TRBJ2-1; clone_size: once; d_call: .; cdr3_aa: CASSLYGGSGYGEQFF; cdr3_nt: TGTGCCAGCAGTTTATACGGGGGATCGGGTTATGGAGAGCAGTTCTTC
v_call: TRBV30; j_call: TRBJ2-1; clone_size: .; d_call: .; cdr3_aa: CAFTMRDSIYNEQFF; cdr3_nt: TGTGCCTTTACAATGCGGGACTCGATCTACAATGAGCAGTTCTTC
v_call: TRBV4-3; j_call: TRBJ2-1; clone_size: .; d_call: TRBD2; cdr3_aa: CASSRRSGGKNEQFF; cdr3_nt: TGCGCCAGCAGCCGCCGTAGCGGGGGGAAAAATGAGCAGTTCTTC
v_call: TRBV27; j_call: TRBJ2-5; clone_size: .; d_call: TRBD2; cdr3_aa: CASSWVAGGQETQYF; cdr3_nt: TGTGCCAGCAGTTGGGTAGCGGGGGGCCAAGAGACCCAGTACTTC